This T cell receptor beta chain was retrieved from a study of T cell repertoires in cytomegalovirus infection. Study-wide context: Based on public TCR beta signatures, there were indications of CMV infection and of a matching HLA type.

MiXCR, applied by TCRdb to the reads, yields one record per CDR3 protein. In the table there are roughly 760,000 distinct CDR3 sequences, 35% to 45% of which are singletons. The CDR3 is 17 amino acids. In germline, CDR1 is SGHDT, CDR2 YYEEEE. J gave up 3 bases and V 2 bases, and 10 bases lay outside the gene matches. Study conclusions and caveats: Dominating the ex vivo response were TCR beta clonotypes that were CMV-specific and HLA-C-restricted. Frequencies of public TCR beta families were cumulated, and this identified carriers of CMV plus the relevant HLA.

About this clonotype: The target antigen is unknown.

The receptor was derived from a human donor in good health (CMV status not recorded). Some clones in this sample may be carry-over from other donors' samples. V usage is TRBV5-6 and J usage is TRBJ2-3, with 9 bases lining up with TRBD2. The sequencing sample was made of PBMCs. CDR3 nucleotide sequence: TGTGCCAGCAGCTTTCTCTTGCGGGAGGGCCGGACAGATACGCAGTATTTT. It translates to CASSFLLREGRTDTQYF.